These 28 T cell receptor beta chains share one sample of origin, sequenced in a study of shared clonotypes between healthy human individuals (dated by TCRdb to the early 2020s). The library came from the immunoSEQ multiplex PCR assay. As stored in TCRdb, this immuneACCESS dataset retains in-frame rearrangements with V and J assigned. A fraction of the clones does not appear; measured against another copy, unresolved V genes explain less than half of the discrepancy, and the remainder lacks a known reason. This sample holds roughly 480,000 clones; around 80% were observed only once. The ten largest clones capture about 12% of the sample. Sequenced: PBMCs. The receptor set was obtained from a woman between 40 and 50 years old in good health. Some clones in this sample may be carry-over from other donors' samples.

V and J are TRBV28 and TRBJ2-1; TRBD2 matches at 16 bases. The CDR3 covers 19 residues. The germline V gene encodes CDR1 MDHEN and CDR2 SYDVKM. J was trimmed by 4 bases and V by 6 bases; bases with no gene match: 12. The CDR3 loop reads CASSRYGTSGRARYNEQFF. CDR3 sequence (DNA): TGTGCCAGCAGCCGTTACGGGACTAGCGGGAGGGCGCGATACAATGAGCAGTTCTTC.

The CDR3 coding sequence is TGTGCCAGCAGCTTAATGGGACCCGATAATGAAAAACTGTTTTTT. Amino acids: CASSLMGPDNEKLFF. The J gene is TRBJ1-4, the V gene TRBV7-9; possible D gene TRBD1, 5 bases. Deletions cut 2 bases from V and 4 bases from J, with 11 bases between. There are 15 residues in the CDR3. The germline CDR1 and CDR2 sequences are SEHNR and FQNEAQ (reference sequence).

The rearrangement uses TRBV28 and TRBJ1-2; D may be TRBD1 (6 bases). From germline, CDR1 is MDHEN and CDR2 SYDVKM. This CDR3 region has 13 residues. V shed 6 bases and J shed 6 bases, with 14 bases lying between them. The CDR3 region has the DNA TGTGCCAGCAGGATAAGGGGGGCGGATGGCTACACCTTC. Translated, it gives CASRIRGADGYTF.

This chain links TRBV7-2 with TRBJ2-1; 7 bases align to TRBD1. The CDR3 loop spans 15 amino acids. V trimming: 1 base; J trimming: 3 bases; junction bases outside the gene matches: 3. Germline V gene lookup returns CDR1 SGHTA and CDR2 FQGNSA. CDR3 in DNA: TGTGCCAGCAGCTTAGACAGGGGATACTACAATGAGCAGTTCTTC. This gives the protein CASSLDRGYYNEQFF.

This clone turned up a few times. The chain couples TRBV7-2 to TRBJ2-3; 7 bases map to TRBD2. CDR3 length equals 14 residues. CDR1 and CDR2 from the germline V gene are SGHTA and FQGNSA. V was clipped by 3 bases and J by 5 bases; unmatched bases: 5. The CDR3 DNA is TGTGCCAGCAGCTTGGCGGGAGCGGTAGATACGCAGTATTTT. Translated, it gives CASSLAGAVDTQYF.

The chain recombines TRBV5-1 with TRBJ2-7; D could derive from TRBD1 or TRBD2 (6 bases each). The CDR3 is made up of 14 amino acids. CDR1 is SGHRS and CDR2 is YFSETQ in the germline V gene. V lost 3 bases and J 3 bases, leaving 13 bases between the germline ends. In nucleotides, the CDR3 is TGCGCCAGCAGCTGGGGAGGACAGCGCTACGAGCAGTACTTC. This gives the protein CASSWGGQRYEQYF.

The rearrangement links TRBV2 to TRBJ2-1; tentatively, D is TRBD1 or TRBD2 (5 bases each). V shed 7 bases and J shed 9 bases, with 16 bases lying between them. CDR1 and CDR2 (germline): SNHLY, FYNNEI. This CDR3 comprises 13 residues. CDR3 sequence reads: CASNWGPVREQFF. In DNA, the CDR3 is TGTGCCAGCAACTGGGGACCAGTACGTGAGCAGTTCTTC.

This chain uses TRBV5-1 with TRBJ2-7; tentatively, D is TRBD1 or TRBD2 (6 bases each). Germline V gene sequence: CDR1 SGHRS, CDR2 YFSETQ. V was shortened by 3 bases and J by 1 base, with 14 bases between the two germline ends. There are 15 residues in the CDR3. This CDR3 reads CASSSGAGSSYEQYF. DNA of the CDR3: TGCGCCAGCAGCTCGGGGGCAGGGTCATCCTACGAGCAGTACTTC.

The chain has TRBV5-1 and TRBJ2-3, with 9 positions matching TRBD1. V gave up 2 bases and J gave up 1 base; unmatched junction bases: 2. The CDR3 is made up of 15 amino acids. The V gene's germline CDR1 is SGHRS and CDR2 YFSETQ. CDR3 nucleotide sequence: TGCGCCAGCAGCTTACGACAGGGGGGCACAGATACGCAGTATTTT. Translated, it gives CASSLRQGGTDTQYF.

This chain links TRBV27 with TRBJ2-1, with 13 bases that match TRBD2. The CDR3 has 18 amino acids. The V segment lost 3 bases and the J segment 4 bases; nucleotides outside the gene matches: 9. Germline V gives CDR1 MNHEY, CDR2 SMNVEV (reference sequence). CDR3 coding DNA: TGTGCCAGCAGTTTCCAACCCCCGGGACTAGCGGGGTACAATGAGCAGTTCTTC. It is translated as CASSFQPPGLAGYNEQFF.

The chain joins TRBV29-1 to TRBJ1-2; no clear D gene. Trimming shortened V by 0 bases and J by 1 base, and 6 bases separated the two germline ends. CDR1 SQVTM and CDR2 ANQGSEA come from the germline V gene. The CDR3 length is 13 residues. The CDR3 nucleotides read TGCAGCGTTGAAGAATCCATTAACTATGGCTACACCTTC. The encoded protein is CSVEESINYGYTF.

V is TRBV11-1 and J is TRBJ2-4; tentatively, D is TRBD2 (6 bases). CDR3 size: 14 residues. The V end lost 2 bases, the J end lost 7 bases, and 12 bases lay between the germline ends. Germline V gene sequence: CDR1 SGHAT, CDR2 FQDESV (reference sequence). The CDR3 region is CASSLIASVNIQYF. The CDR3 DNA reads TGTGCCAGCAGCTTAATCGCTAGCGTGAACATTCAGTACTTC.

The chain uses TRBV2 and TRBJ2-7; 10 bases map to TRBD2. J lost 7 bases, V lost 6 bases, and 15 bases had no gene match. The germline CDR1 and CDR2 sequences are SNHLY and FYNNEI. The length of the CDR3 is 16 residues. The CDR3 region is CASSEPRLAGEGEQYF. In DNA, the CDR3 is TGTGCCAGCAGCGAACCCCGGCTAGCGGGAGAAGGAGAGCAGTACTTC.

The chain links TRBV7-8 to TRBJ2-1, with 7 positions matching TRBD2. Trimming removed 7 bases from V and 1 base from J; junction bases left unmatched: 10. The CDR3 contains 16 residues. Germline V gene data show CDR1 as SGHVS and CDR2 as FQNEAQ. CDR3 residues: CASTDPAGPSYNEQFF. DNA of the CDR3: TGTGCCAGCACCGATCCAGCGGGACCTTCCTACAATGAGCAGTTCTTC. The whole variable domain, remainder taken from reference TRBV7-8 and TRBJ2-1, is GAGVSQSPRYKVAKRGQDVALRCDPISGHVSLFWYQQALGQGPEFLTYFQNEAQLDKSGLPSDRFFAERPEGSVSTLKIQRTQQEDSAVYLCASTDPAGPSYNEQFFGPGTRLTVL.

V is TRBV18 and J is TRBJ2-7; no reliable D call. V dropped 2 bases and J dropped 7 bases, with 15 bases sitting between them. The germline CDR1 and CDR2 sequences are KGHSH and LQKENI. CDR3 length: 14 residues. The DNA for the CDR3 is TGTGCCAGCTCACCAAAAAGAGGCGGTCCGGAGCAGTACTTC. As protein: CASSPKRGGPEQYF.

The V gene is TRBV19, the J gene TRBJ2-1, with 8 bases aligning to TRBD2. The J segment lost 4 bases and the V segment lost 6 bases, leaving 5 bases of the junction unmatched. The CDR3 has 14 residues. Germline loops: CDR1 LNHDA, CDR2 SQIVND (reference sequence). The CDR3 DNA is TGTGCCAGTAGGGGAACTAGCGGATACAATGAGCAGTTCTTC. This translates into CASRGTSGYNEQFF.

The chain links TRBV5-6 to TRBJ1-2; D not certain. Germline CDR1 reads SGHDT; CDR2 reads YYEEEE. Between the trimmed V and J ends, which lost 1 base and 8 bases, there was a span of 15 bases. CDR3 length equals 14 residues. CDR3 sequence reads: CASSLLVGPEGYTF. DNA for the CDR3: TGTGCCAGCAGCTTGCTCGTAGGCCCCGAAGGCTACACCTTC.

This rearrangement joins TRBV6-4 to TRBJ1-2; 7 bases align to TRBD1. V lost 4 bases to trimming and J lost 2 bases; unmatched junction nucleotides: 7. The CDR3 consists of 15 residues. From germline, CDR1 is MRHNA and CDR2 SNTAGT. The CDR3 is CASSVEKGANYGYTF. The CDR3 DNA reads TGTGCCAGCAGTGTAGAGAAGGGGGCAAACTATGGCTACACCTTC.

This clone was picked up many times. The V and J genes are TRBV9 and TRBJ2-5, with 7 bases lining up with TRBD2. J gave up 3 bases and V 7 bases, and 12 bases lay outside the gene matches. The CDR3 totals 15 residues. Germline CDR1 is SGDLS and CDR2 is YYNGEE. Here the CDR3 DNA reads TGTGCCAGCGCCTCTAGCACGGGGGGAAAAGAGACCCAGTACTTC. Translated: CASASSTGGKETQYF.

The CDR3 loop reads CASSPARATYEQYF. The CDR3 DNA is TGTGCCAGCAGCCCCGCCAGGGCCACCTACGAGCAGTACTTC. V gene TRBV28 combines with J gene TRBJ2-7; weak D call: TRBD1 (5 bases). The CDR3 covers 14 residues. The germline V gene encodes CDR1 MDHEN and CDR2 SYDVKM. V lost 6 bases and J lost 2, with 14 bases in between.

Of note for this clone: This likely stems from a read error, as it lies one base from a far larger clone. Other DNA sequences within the sample encode an identical CDR3. The V and J genes are TRBV2 and TRBJ1-1; possibly TRBD1 for D (6 bases). This CDR3 region has 13 residues. The germline V gene has CDR1 SNHLY and CDR2 FYNNEI. The CDR3 region is CASKVEDSREAFF. Here the CDR3 DNA reads TGCGCCAGCAAGGTCGAGGACAGCCGAGAAGCTTTCTTT.

The rearrangement joins TRBV29-1 to TRBJ2-7; 8 positions match TRBD1. The length of the CDR3 is 14 residues. CDR1 is SQVTM, CDR2 ANQGSEA, per germline. Trimming at V came to 4 bases and at J to 1 base, leaving 6 bases not matched to a gene. CDR3: CSVGGTGLSYEQYF. The CDR3 DNA reads TGCAGCGTTGGAGGGACAGGACTATCCTACGAGCAGTACTTC.

This clone appeared once. The rearrangement joins TRBV30 to TRBJ2-7; a weak D match, TRBD2 (7 bases). Germline V gives CDR1 GTSNPN, CDR2 SVGIG (reference sequence). Trimming shortened V by 5 bases and J by 6 bases, and 17 bases separated the two germline ends. The CDR3 has 13 residues. In nucleotides, the CDR3 is TGTGCCTGGGCCCCGGTGGGAGGGGGCGAGCAGTACTTC. This sequence encodes CAWAPVGGGEQYF.

The chain has TRBV5-4 and TRBJ2-7; 8 nucleotides agree with TRBD1. CDR1 is SGHNT and CDR2 is YYREEE in the germline V gene (reference sequence). V lost 0 bases to trimming and J lost 0 bases; unmatched junction nucleotides: 5. The CDR3 is 16 residues long. The DNA of the CDR3 is TGTGCCAGCAGCTTGGTTGGGCAGGGGGCCTCCTACGAGCAGTACTTC. Its protein is CASSLVGQGASYEQYF.

The chain recombines TRBV28 with TRBJ2-2, with D possibly being TRBD2 (5 bases). The CDR3 is made up of 16 amino acids. The germline V gene has CDR1 MDHEN and CDR2 SYDVKM. The germline V and J ends were trimmed by 6 bases and 2 bases, with 16 bases remaining between them. The CDR3 coding sequence is TGTGCCAGCAGCCCCCGAATAGCGAAAAACACCGGGGAGCTGTTTTTT. It specifies CASSPRIAKNTGELFF.

The chain employs TRBV2 and TRBJ2-7, with 8 bases lining up with TRBD2. Trimming at V came to 2 bases and at J to 5 bases, leaving 5 bases not matched to a gene. CDR3 length: 14 residues. Germline V gene sequence: CDR1 SNHLY, CDR2 FYNNEI. The chain's CDR3 is CASSETSGRDEQYF. CDR3 nucleotide sequence: TGTGCCAGCAGTGAAACTAGCGGCCGGGACGAGCAGTACTTC. The whole variable domain, remainder taken from reference TRBV2 and TRBJ2-7, is EPEVTQTPSHQVTQMGQEVILRCVPISNHLYFYWYRQILGQKVEFLVSFYNNEISEKSEIFDDQFSVERPDGSNFTLKIRSTKLEDSAMYFCASSETSGRDEQYFGPGTRLTVT.

This chain uses TRBV4-1 with TRBJ2-1; 8 bases align to TRBD2. V lost 0 bases to trimming and J lost 2 bases; unmatched junction nucleotides: 6. Per germline, CDR1 MGHRA and CDR2 YSYEKL. This CDR3 is 17 amino acids long. CDR3 protein: CASSQDPGTSTYNEQFF. The CDR3 DNA reads as TGCGCCAGCAGCCAAGATCCAGGGACTAGTACCTACAATGAGCAGTTCTTC.

CDR3 region: CASSQGTVGRDYGYTF. As DNA, the CDR3 is TGCGCCAGCAGCCAGGGGACAGTAGGCAGAGACTATGGCTACACCTTC. This chain connects TRBV4-1 to TRBJ1-2; TRBD1 matches 7 bases. V lost 3 bases to trimming and J lost 3 bases; unmatched junction nucleotides: 10. The CDR3 is 16 residues long. Germline lookup yields CDR1 MGHRA and CDR2 YSYEKL.